These T cell receptor beta chains were read from a single sample in a study of T cell responses to AZD1222 COVID-19 vaccine. Repertoires were generated with immunoSEQ multiplex PCR, while TCRdb's copy carries only in-frame clones and drops some. In the table there are 90,000 to 120,000 clones, about 83% of which are singletons. Sequencing used peripheral blood, obtained on day 0 of AZD1222 vaccination. The origin of the receptors is an adult in good health. Each CDR3 is given with its conserved first and last residue. The order of the fields is J gene, D gene, V gene, clone size, CDR3 protein, CDR3 DNA. D genes are given only for firm matches. Not all rows give a size; the values are once, few, many and, for expanded clones, a class.

J: TRBJ2-7; D: TRBD1; V: TRBV4-2; size: once; CDR3: CASSRGQAYEQYF; DNA: TGTGCCAGCAGCCGGGGACAGGCCTACGAGCAGTACTTC
J: TRBJ1-5; D: TRBD1; V: TRBV20-1; size: -; CDR3: CSASTGANQPQHF; DNA: TGCAGTGCTAGTACAGGGGCCAATCAGCCCCAGCATTTT
J: TRBJ2-2; D: TRBD2; V: TRBV2; size: -; CDR3: CASRAGTSGAGELFF; DNA: TGTGCCAGCAGAGCCGGGACTAGCGGGGCCGGGGAGCTGTTTTTT
J: TRBJ1-4; D: -; V: TRBV4-3; size: -; CDR3: CASSQAEDGGEKLFF; DNA: TGCGCCAGCAGCCAAGCGGAGGATGGCGGTGAAAAACTGTTTTTT
J: TRBJ1-5; D: -; V: TRBV12-3/TRBV12-4; size: -; CDR3: CASSFLPDQPQHF; DNA: TGTGCCAGCAGTTTCTTGCCTGATCAGCCCCAGCATTTT
J: TRBJ2-2; D: -; V: TRBV12-3/TRBV12-4; size: -; CDR3: CASSTQENGELFF; DNA: TGTGCCAGCAGCACTCAGGAGAACGGGGAGCTGTTTTTT
J: TRBJ1-5; D: -; V: TRBV30; size: -; CDR3: CAWSKGPNQPQHF; DNA: TGTGCCTGGAGTAAGGGACCGAATCAGCCCCAGCATTTT
J: TRBJ1-1; D: -; V: TRBV10-2; size: -; CDR3: CASSPAGPSPNTEAFF; DNA: TGCGCCAGCAGTCCCGCGGGCCCGTCCCCGAACACTGAAGCTTTCTTT
J: TRBJ1-6; D: TRBD1; V: TRBV19; size: -; CDR3: CASSPRTSTGATGSPLHF; DNA: TGTGCCAGTAGTCCCCGAACCTCCACAGGGGCAACGGGGTCACCCCTCCACTTT
J: TRBJ1-4; D: -; V: TRBV28; size: -; CDR3: CASSGSGTNEKLFF; DNA: TGTGCCAGCAGTGGGTCAGGGACTAATGAAAAACTGTTTTTT
J: TRBJ1-2; D: TRBD1; V: TRBV28; size: once; CDR3: CASSLYGDRGRQGEGGYTF; DNA: TGTGCCAGCAGTTTATATGGGGACAGGGGGCGGCAAGGTGAGGGTGGCTACACCTTC
J: TRBJ1-5; D: TRBD1; V: TRBV4-3; size: -; CDR3: CASSQDRGTDYQPQHF; DNA: TGCGCCAGCAGCCAAGATCGGGGGACAGATTATCAGCCCCAGCATTTT
J: TRBJ1-1; D: -; V: TRBV7-9; size: -; CDR3: CASSRTMRGDTEAFF; DNA: TGTGCCAGCAGCAGGACTATGAGGGGGGACACTGAAGCTTTCTTT
J: TRBJ1-2; D: TRBD1; V: TRBV18; size: -; CDR3: CASSPGTGVGYTF; DNA: TGTGCCAGCTCACCAGGAACAGGGGTTGGCTACACCTTC
J: TRBJ1-1; D: -; V: TRBV6-2/TRBV6-3; size: few; CDR3: CASSWVNTEAFF; DNA: TGTGCCAGCAGCTGGGTAAACACTGAAGCTTTCTTT
J: TRBJ1-1; D: -; V: TRBV12-5; size: -; CDR3: CASGFPGNEAFF; DNA: TGTGCTAGTGGTTTCCCCGGGAATGAAGCTTTCTTT
J: TRBJ1-4; D: TRBD1; V: TRBV5-1; size: -; CDR3: CASSLTGIGEKLFF; DNA: TGCGCCAGCAGCCTGACAGGGATTGGGGAAAAACTGTTTTTT
J: TRBJ2-3; D: -; V: TRBV7-9; size: -; CDR3: CASSPTGTDTQYF; DNA: TGTGCCAGCAGCCCCACCGGCACAGATACGCAGTATTTT
J: TRBJ1-6; D: -; V: TRBV19; size: -; CDR3: CASSNRQTSSYNSPLHF; DNA: TGTGCCAGTAGTAATCGACAGACGAGCTCCTATAATTCACCCCTCCACTTT
J: TRBJ1-1; D: -; V: TRBV28; size: -; CDR3: CASSSLLGRSNTEAFF; DNA: TGTGCCAGCAGTTCTCTCCTAGGACGGAGCAACACTGAAGCTTTCTTT
J: TRBJ2-1; D: -; V: TRBV7-3; size: -; CDR3: CASSPMGAPYNEQFF; DNA: TGTGCCAGCAGCCCGATGGGGGCGCCCTACAATGAGCAGTTCTTC
J: TRBJ1-1; D: -; V: TRBV27; size: -; CDR3: CASSLFGGILNTEAFF; DNA: TGTGCCAGCAGTTTATTCGGGGGGATCCTGAACACTGAAGCTTTCTTT
J: TRBJ1-6; D: -; V: TRBV24-1; size: -; CDR3: CATSETANSPLHF; DNA: TGTGCCACCAGTGAGACAGCTAATTCACCCCTCCACTTT
J: TRBJ1-2; D: -; V: TRBV4-2; size: -; CDR3: CASSQVETSGYTF; DNA: TGTGCCAGCAGCCAAGTTGAGACAAGTGGCTACACCTTC
J: TRBJ1-2; D: -; V: TRBV9; size: -; CDR3: CASSVSWGNGYTF; DNA: TGTGCCAGCAGCGTCTCGTGGGGGAATGGCTACACCTTC
J: TRBJ1-4; D: -; V: TRBV5-1; size: few; CDR3: CASSPRPPTGSNEKLFF; DNA: TGCGCCAGCAGCCCCAGACCACCCACAGGGTCCAATGAAAAACTGTTTTTT
J: TRBJ2-1; D: -; V: TRBV19; size: -; CDR3: CASSIVHRTKDNEQFF; DNA: TGTGCCAGTAGTATAGTCCACCGGACAAAAGACAATGAGCAGTTCTTC
J: TRBJ2-7; D: TRBD1; V: TRBV7-3; size: -; CDR3: CASSSTGSNEQYF; DNA: TGTGCCAGCAGCTCGACAGGGTCAAACGAGCAGTACTTC
J: TRBJ2-2; D: -; V: TRBV4-1; size: -; CDR3: CASSQDRSGAKTGELFF; DNA: TGCGCCAGCAGCCAAGATCGGTCGGGGGCTAAAACCGGGGAGCTGTTTTTT
J: TRBJ2-7; D: -; V: TRBV28; size: -; CDR3: CASSSVGYEQYF; DNA: TGTGCCAGCTCATCGGTGGGCTACGAGCAGTACTTC
J: TRBJ2-6; D: -; V: TRBV7-9; size: once; CDR3: CASSPEPSRANVLTF; DNA: TGTGCCAGCAGCCCCGAGCCCTCTAGGGCCAACGTCCTGACTTTC
J: TRBJ1-1; D: -; V: TRBV6-5; size: once; CDR3: CASSSTPGRGGEAFF; DNA: TGTGCCAGCAGTAGCACCCCCGGGCGGGGGGGTGAAGCTTTCTTT
J: TRBJ1-2; D: -; V: TRBV6-2/TRBV6-3; size: -; CDR3: CASSYPEGYTF; DNA: TGTGCCAGCAGTTACCCCGAAGGCTACACCTTC
J: TRBJ2-7; D: -; V: TRBV5-5; size: -; CDR3: CASRPDTRRAYEQYF; DNA: TGTGCCAGCAGACCTGACACACGGAGGGCCTACGAGCAGTACTTC
J: TRBJ2-7; D: TRBD1; V: TRBV6-5; size: -; CDR3: CASSYLGTGSYEQYF; DNA: TGTGCCAGCAGTTACCTCGGGACAGGCTCCTACGAGCAGTACTTC